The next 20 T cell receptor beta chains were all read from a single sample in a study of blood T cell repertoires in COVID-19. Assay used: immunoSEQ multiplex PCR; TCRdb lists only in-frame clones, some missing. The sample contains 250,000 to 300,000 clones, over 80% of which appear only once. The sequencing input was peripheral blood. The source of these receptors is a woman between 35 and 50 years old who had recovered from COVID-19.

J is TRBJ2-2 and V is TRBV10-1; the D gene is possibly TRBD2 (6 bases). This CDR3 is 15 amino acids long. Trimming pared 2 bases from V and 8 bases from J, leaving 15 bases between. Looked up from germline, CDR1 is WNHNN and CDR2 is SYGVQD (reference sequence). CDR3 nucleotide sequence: TGCGCCAGCAGTGAGACGCGGGATTTAACGGGGGAGCTGTTTTTT. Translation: CASSETRDLTGELFF.

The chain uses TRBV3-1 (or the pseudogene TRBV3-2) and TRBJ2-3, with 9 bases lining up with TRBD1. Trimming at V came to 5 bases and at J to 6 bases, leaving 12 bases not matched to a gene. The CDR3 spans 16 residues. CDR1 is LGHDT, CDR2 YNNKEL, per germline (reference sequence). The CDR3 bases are TGTGCCAGCAGCTGGACAGGGGCGATACCGGGGGATACGCAGTATTTT. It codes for CASSWTGAIPGDTQYF.

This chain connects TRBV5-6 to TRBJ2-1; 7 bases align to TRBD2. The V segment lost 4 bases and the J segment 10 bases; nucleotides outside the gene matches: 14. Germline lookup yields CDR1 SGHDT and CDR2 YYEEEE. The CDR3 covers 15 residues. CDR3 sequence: CASSASLAFPGEQFF. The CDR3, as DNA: TGTGCCAGCAGCGCCTCACTAGCGTTCCCCGGAGAGCAGTTCTTC.

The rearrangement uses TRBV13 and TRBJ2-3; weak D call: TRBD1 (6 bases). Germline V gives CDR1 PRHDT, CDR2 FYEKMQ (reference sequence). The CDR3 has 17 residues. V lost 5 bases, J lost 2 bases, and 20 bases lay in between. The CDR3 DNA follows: TGTGCCAGCAGCGCCCAAAACAGGGAAGCCCCCACAGATACGCAGTATTTT. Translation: CASSAQNREAPTDTQYF.

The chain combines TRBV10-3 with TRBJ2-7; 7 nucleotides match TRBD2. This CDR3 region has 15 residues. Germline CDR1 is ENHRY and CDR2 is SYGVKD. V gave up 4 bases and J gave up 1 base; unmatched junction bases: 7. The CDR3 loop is CAISVIAGSSYEQYF. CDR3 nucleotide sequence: TGTGCCATCAGTGTAATAGCGGGCTCATCCTACGAGCAGTACTTC.

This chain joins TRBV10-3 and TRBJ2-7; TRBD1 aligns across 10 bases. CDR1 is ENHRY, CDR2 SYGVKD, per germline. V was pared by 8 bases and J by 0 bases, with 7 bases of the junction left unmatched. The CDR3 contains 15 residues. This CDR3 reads CAIGQGQGLSYEQYF. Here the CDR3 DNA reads TGTGCCATCGGGCAGGGACAGGGGCTCTCCTACGAGCAGTACTTC.

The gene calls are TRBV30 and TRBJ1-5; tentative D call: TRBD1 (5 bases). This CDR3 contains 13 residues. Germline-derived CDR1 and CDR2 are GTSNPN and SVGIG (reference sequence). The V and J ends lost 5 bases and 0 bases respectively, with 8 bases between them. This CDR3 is CAWGHFSNQPQHF. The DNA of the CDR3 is TGTGCCTGGGGACATTTTAGCAATCAGCCCCAGCATTTT. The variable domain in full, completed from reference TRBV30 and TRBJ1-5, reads SQTIHQWPATLVQPVGSPLSLECTVEGTSNPNLYWYRQAAGRGLQLLFYSVGIGQISSEVPQNLSASRPQDRQFILSSKKLLLSDSGFYLCAWGHFSNQPQHFGDGTRLSIL.

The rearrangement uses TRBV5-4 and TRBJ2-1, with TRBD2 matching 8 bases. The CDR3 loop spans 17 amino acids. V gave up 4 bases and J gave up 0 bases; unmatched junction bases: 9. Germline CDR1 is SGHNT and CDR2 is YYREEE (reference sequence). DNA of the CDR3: TGTGCCAGCAGCCAACTACTAGCGGTCAGCTCCTACAATGAGCAGTTCTTC. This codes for CASSQLLAVSSYNEQFF.

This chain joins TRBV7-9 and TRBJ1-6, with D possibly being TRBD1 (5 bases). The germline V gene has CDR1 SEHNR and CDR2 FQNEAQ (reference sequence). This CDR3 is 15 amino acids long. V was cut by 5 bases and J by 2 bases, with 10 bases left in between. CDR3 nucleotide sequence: TGTGCCAGCAGCCCTCCGGGGGCCTATAATTCACCCCTCCACTTT. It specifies CASSPPGAYNSPLHF.

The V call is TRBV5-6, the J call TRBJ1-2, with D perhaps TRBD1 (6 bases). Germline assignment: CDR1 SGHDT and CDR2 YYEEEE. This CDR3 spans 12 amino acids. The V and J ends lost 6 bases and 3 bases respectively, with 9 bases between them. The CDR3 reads CASNGQHYGYTF. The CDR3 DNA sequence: TGTGCCAGCAACGGACAGCACTATGGCTACACCTTC. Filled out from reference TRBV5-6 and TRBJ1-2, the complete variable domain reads DAGVTQSPTHLIKTRGQQVTLRCSPKSGHDTVSWYQQALGQGPQFIFQYYEEEERQRGNFPDRFSGHQFPNYSSELNVNALLLGDSALYLCASNGQHYGYTFGSGTRLTVV.

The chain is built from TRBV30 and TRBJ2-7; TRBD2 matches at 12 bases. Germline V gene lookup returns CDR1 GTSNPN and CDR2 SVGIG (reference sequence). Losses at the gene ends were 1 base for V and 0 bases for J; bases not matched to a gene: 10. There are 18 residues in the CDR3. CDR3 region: CAWSATSGGYYSSYEQYF. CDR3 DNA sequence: TGTGCCTGGAGTGCGACTAGCGGGGGCTATTATAGCTCCTACGAGCAGTACTTC.

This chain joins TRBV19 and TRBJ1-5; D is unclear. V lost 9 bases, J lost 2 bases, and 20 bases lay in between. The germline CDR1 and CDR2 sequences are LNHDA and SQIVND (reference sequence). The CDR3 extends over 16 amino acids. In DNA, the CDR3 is TGTGCCAGCGGAGACGTATTAAGGTACGGCAATCAGCCCCAGCATTTT. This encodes CASGDVLRYGNQPQHF.

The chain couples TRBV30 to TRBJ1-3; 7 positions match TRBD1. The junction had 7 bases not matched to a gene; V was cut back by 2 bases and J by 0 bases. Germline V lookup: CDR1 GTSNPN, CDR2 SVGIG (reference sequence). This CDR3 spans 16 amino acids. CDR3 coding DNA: TGTGCCTGGAGTCTGGGACAGCTTAGCTCTGGAAACACCATATATTTT. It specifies CAWSLGQLSSGNTIYF. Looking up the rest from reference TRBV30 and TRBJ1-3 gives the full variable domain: SQTIHQWPATLVQPVGSPLSLECTVEGTSNPNLYWYRQAAGRGLQLLFYSVGIGQISSEVPQNLSASRPQDRQFILSSKKLLLSDSGFYLCAWSLGQLSSGNTIYFGEGSWLTVV.

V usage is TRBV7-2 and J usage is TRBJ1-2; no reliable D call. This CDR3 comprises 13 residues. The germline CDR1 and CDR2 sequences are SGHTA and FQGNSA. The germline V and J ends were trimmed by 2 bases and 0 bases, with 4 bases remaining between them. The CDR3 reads CASSLSTNYGYTF. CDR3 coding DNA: TGTGCCAGCAGCTTAAGCACTAACTATGGCTACACCTTC. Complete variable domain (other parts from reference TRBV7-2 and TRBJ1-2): GAGVSQSPSNKVTEKGKDVELRCDPISGHTALYWYRQSLGQGLEFLIYFQGNSAPDKSGLPSDRFSAERTGGSVSTLTIQRTQQEDSAVYLCASSLSTNYGYTFGSGTRLTVV.

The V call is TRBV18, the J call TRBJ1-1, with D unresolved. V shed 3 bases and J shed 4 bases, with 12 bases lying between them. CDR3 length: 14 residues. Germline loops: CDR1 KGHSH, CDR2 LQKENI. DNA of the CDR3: TGTGCCAGCTCACCGTCGGGGTTACCCACTGAAGCTTTCTTT. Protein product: CASSPSGLPTEAFF.

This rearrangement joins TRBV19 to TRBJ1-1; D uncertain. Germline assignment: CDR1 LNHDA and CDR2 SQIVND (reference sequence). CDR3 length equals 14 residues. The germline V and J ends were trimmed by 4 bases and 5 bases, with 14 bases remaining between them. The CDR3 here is CASSTRGGKTEAFF. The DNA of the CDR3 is TGTGCCAGTAGTACCCGTGGAGGGAAGACTGAAGCTTTCTTT.

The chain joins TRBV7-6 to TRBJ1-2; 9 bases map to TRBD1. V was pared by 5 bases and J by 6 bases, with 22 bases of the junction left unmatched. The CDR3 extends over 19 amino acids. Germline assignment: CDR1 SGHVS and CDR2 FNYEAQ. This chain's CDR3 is CASSPPRFRDRVIKNGYTF. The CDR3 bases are TGTGCCAGCAGCCCCCCGCGATTCCGGGACAGGGTGATCAAGAATGGCTACACCTTC.

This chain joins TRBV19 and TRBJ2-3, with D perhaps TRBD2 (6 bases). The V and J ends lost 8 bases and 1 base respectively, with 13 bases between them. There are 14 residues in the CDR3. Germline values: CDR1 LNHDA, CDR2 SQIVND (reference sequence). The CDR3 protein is CASRWGVGTDTQYF. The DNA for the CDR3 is TGTGCCAGTCGGTGGGGGGTCGGCACAGATACGCAGTATTTT.

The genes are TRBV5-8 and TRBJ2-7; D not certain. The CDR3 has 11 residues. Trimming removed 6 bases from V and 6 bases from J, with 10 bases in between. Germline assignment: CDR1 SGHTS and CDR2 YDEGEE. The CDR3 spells CASIQSPEQYF. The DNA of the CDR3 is TGTGCCAGCATCCAATCCCCCGAGCAGTACTTC. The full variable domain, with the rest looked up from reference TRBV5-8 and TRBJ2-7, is EAGVTQSPTHLIKTRGQQATLRCSPISGHTSVYWYQQALGLGLQFLLWYDEGEERNRGNFPPRFSGRQFPNYSSELNVNALELEDSALYLCASIQSPEQYFGPGTRLTVT.

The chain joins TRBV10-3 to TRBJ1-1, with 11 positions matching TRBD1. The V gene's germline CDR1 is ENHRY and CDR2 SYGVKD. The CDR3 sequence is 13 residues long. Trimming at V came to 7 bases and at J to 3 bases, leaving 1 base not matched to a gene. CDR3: CAITGQGDTEAFF. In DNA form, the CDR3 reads TGTGCCATCACGGGACAGGGGGACACTGAAGCTTTCTTT.